This entry describes one T cell receptor beta chain. Its antigen is as yet unknown. This entry is derived from a study of identical twins' blood T cells. Trimming took 1 base from V and 4 from J, leaving 11 bases between them. This CDR3 comprises 16 residues. Likely shared infections and vaccines: all three twin pairs were reared together. General observations from the study: Top TCRbeta clonotypes were shared more with twin than unrelated donors. Mainly, cloneset size products determined shared clonotypes, twins included.

Original data processing: Clonotypes per individual ranged from about 85,000 to nearly 550,000. One entry per CDR3 protein results from TCRdb running MiXCR on the 5' RACE reads. The V and J calls were not made by the authors but by TCRdb's processing. The table lists roughly 340,000 distinct CDR3 sequences, under 30% of them singletons, with 5.5% to 7% in the top ten. Sample: PBMCs. The chain links TRBV12-3 or TRBV12-4 to TRBJ1-6; D is ambiguous. The clonotype was recovered from a woman aged 18 to 55 in good health. As DNA, the CDR3 is TGTGCCAGCAGTTTAGTTCTGGGCAGGTATAATTCACCCCTCCACTTT. This codes for CASSLVLGRYNSPLHF.